Included here is one T cell receptor beta chain sequence, with context. The antigen remains undetermined. The CDR3 length is 18 residues. CDR1 is MNHEY, CDR2 SMNVEV, per germline (reference sequence). V dropped 2 bases and J dropped 4 bases, with 21 bases sitting between them. One entry per CDR3 protein, called by TCRdb with MiXCR from the RT-PCR reads. The data contain 540,000 or so distinct CDR3 sequences, roughly 13% of them singletons. The data are from a study of response to subunit inactivated influenza vaccine. General observations from the study: After each seasonal influenza vaccination, few new T cells are recruited, the authors suggested.

The sample consisted of PBMCs from blood, taken roughly 46 days after vaccination. The source of this sequence is a man over 45 who received an inactivated influenza vaccine. V is TRBV27 and J is TRBJ1-3; a possible D gene is TRBD1 (6 bases). CDR3 region: CASSLPYTGPGTGNTIYF. CDR3 nucleotide sequence: TGTGCCAGCAGTTTACCCTATACAGGGCCGGGCACCGGAAACACCATATATTTT.